The 10 T cell receptor beta chains listed next were all sequenced from one sample in a study of T cells in Graves' hyperthyroidism and ophthalmopathy. What was amplified from RNA transcripts were TCR beta CDR3 regions. HTBI primers were employed in a first-round RT-PCR of the TCR CDR3. MiXCR was run by TCRdb on the multiplex PCR reads, yielding one entry per CDR3 protein. Here the sample spans a few hundred thousand distinct CDR3 sequences, around 14% being singletons. Sequencing was performed on blood. The receptor set was obtained from a woman aged 25 to 39 with Graves' hyperthyroidism.

A remark on this clonotype: One base away lies a much larger clone, so this may be a sequencing read error. V and J are TRBV12-3 or TRBV12-4 and TRBJ1-1; a possible D gene is TRBD1 (6 bases). The CDR3 spans 12 residues. The CDR3 is CASLTGWGETFF. The CDR3 region has the DNA TGTGCCAGTTTAACAGGGTGGGGTGAAACTTTCTTT.

This clonotype was found many times. The chain joins TRBV5-1 to TRBJ2-1; no clear D. The CDR3 extends over 15 amino acids. V was cut by 4 bases and J by 0 bases, with 11 bases left in between. The germline CDR1 and CDR2 sequences are SGHRS and YFSETQ. DNA for the CDR3: TGCGCCAGCAGCCCCGATGCGGACTCCTACAATGAGCAGTTCTTC. Translated, it gives CASSPDADSYNEQFF. Drawing the rest from reference TRBV5-1 and TRBJ2-1, the complete variable domain is KAGVTQTPRYLIKTRGQQVTLSCSPISGHRSVSWYQQTPGQGLQFLFEYFSETQRNKGNFPGRFSGRQFSNSRSEMNVSTLELGDSALYLCASSPDADSYNEQFFGPGTRLTVL.

This clonotype was seen repeatedly, ten times or more. The chain carries TRBV2 and TRBJ1-1; 7 nucleotides agree with TRBD1. This CDR3 has 18 amino acids. Germline lookup yields CDR1 SNHLY and CDR2 FYNNEI. After removal of 5 bases from V and 2 bases from J, the junction contained 17 bases not matched to a gene. The CDR3 DNA reads TGTGCCAGCAGTCCCGGGATTAACACAGGGGTAAGAAACACTGAAGCTTTCTTT. Encoded protein: CASSPGINTGVRNTEAFF.

In the case of this clonotype: A much more abundant neighbour one base away suggests this may be a read error. The genes are TRBV12-3 or TRBV12-4 and TRBJ2-1, with 10 bases lining up with TRBD2. Gene TRBJ2-7 matches the end of the DNA better, so the J call may be wrong. This CDR3 is 15 amino acids long. The CDR3 DNA follows: TGTGCCAGCACTAGCGGGAGATCCGCCTACAATGAGCAGTACTTC. This codes for CASTSGRSAYNEQYF.

This clonotype was seen repeatedly, ten times or more. The rearrangement joins TRBV12-3 or TRBV12-4 to TRBJ2-2; D gene uncertain. V dropped 10 bases and J dropped 0 bases, with 12 bases sitting between them. The CDR3 spans 14 residues. In DNA, the CDR3 is TGTGCCACCCGGTGGCAGGCGAACACCGGGGAGCTGTTTTTT. Its translation is CATRWQANTGELFF.

V and J are TRBV9 and TRBJ2-7; D possibly corresponds to TRBD1 (6 bases). V was trimmed by 1 base and J by 0 bases, leaving 11 bases between them. Germline loops: CDR1 SGDLS, CDR2 YYNGEE. The CDR3 loop spans 15 amino acids. Written as DNA, the CDR3 is TGTGCCAGCAGCGTATCAGGGGCAGGCTCCTACGAGCAGTACTTC. Translating gives CASSVSGAGSYEQYF. The complete variable domain, with remaining parts taken from reference TRBV9 and TRBJ2-7, reads DSGVTQTPKHLITATGQRVTLRCSPRSGDLSVYWYQQSLDQGLQFLIQYYNGEERAKGNILERFSAQQFPDLHSELNLSSLELGDSALYFCASSVSGAGSYEQYFGPGTRLTVT.

The V and J genes are TRBV4-2 and TRBJ2-2; 7 bases line up with TRBD2. V trimming: 4 bases; J trimming: 5 bases; junction bases outside the gene matches: 7. This CDR3 has 15 amino acids. Germline V gene sequence: CDR1 LGHNA, CDR2 YNFKEQ. The CDR3 is CASSRVQRETGELFF. CDR3 DNA: TGTGCCAGCAGCCGCGTCCAGCGGGAAACCGGGGAGCTGTTTTTT.

This chain links TRBV29-1 with TRBJ1-1, with D possibly being TRBD1 (5 bases). Trimming stripped 3 bases from V and 0 bases from J, with 17 bases between. CDR3 length: 16 residues. CDR1 is SQVTM and CDR2 is ANQGSEA in the germline V gene. CDR3 in amino acids: CSVESRLGGLNTEAFF. CDR3 nucleotide sequence: TGCAGCGTTGAGAGCCGATTGGGGGGACTGAACACTGAAGCTTTCTTT. The full variable domain, completed using reference TRBV29-1 and TRBJ1-1, is SAVISQKPSRDICQRGTSLTIQCQVDSQVTMMFWYRQQPGQSLTLIATANQGSEATYESGFVIDKFPISRPNLTFSTLTVSNMSPEDSSIYLCSVESRLGGLNTEAFFGQGTRLTVV.

This clonotype has ten or more counts. The chain combines TRBV27 with TRBJ2-3; the D gene is possibly TRBD2 (6 bases). This CDR3 region has 21 residues. The V gene's germline CDR1 is MNHEY and CDR2 SMNVEV (reference sequence). The V end lost 5 bases, the J end lost 4 bases, and 34 bases lay between the germline ends. CDR3 coding DNA: TGTGCCAGCAGTGCAAAAGGTTGGACATCCACTAGCCGGGTGGGATCAGATACGCAGTATTTT. Translated, it gives CASSAKGWTSTSRVGSDTQYF.

The V call is TRBV9, the J call TRBJ1-1; TRBD1 aligns across 9 bases. Germline CDR1 reads SGDLS; CDR2 reads YYNGEE. CDR3 length equals 17 residues. Losses at the gene ends were 5 bases for V and 7 bases for J; bases not matched to a gene: 18. CDR3 sequence (DNA): TGTGCCAGCAGGTTTTGCGGGACAGGGCCTCAACGGAATGAAGCTTTCTTT. Translation: CASRFCGTGPQRNEAFF.